This T cell receptor (beta chain) appears in the sequencing data of a study of response to subunit inactivated influenza vaccine listed by TCRdb under 2018. For the wider study: Deep quantitative T cell receptor repertoire profiling was used in the study to track responses to a trivalent subunit inactivated influenza vaccine.

Results the study describes overall, beyond this receptor: The authors suggested that each seasonal influenza vaccination may recruit only a limited number of new T cells.

Reading from cysteine to phenylalanine, the CDR3 counts 15 amino acids. Only the CDR3 DNA is retained, 45 bases long and in frame from the first base. Trimming takes 6 bases from V and 0 bases from J, and the germline ends sit 18 bases apart. CDR1 and CDR2 are drawn from the germline V gene (reference sequence): DFQATT, SNEGSKA. In the case of this clonotype: The specificity of this receptor is unknown. No much larger clonotype is one base removed from it; base qualities were not supplied.

The library was made by RT-PCR. Sequencing used an Illumina HiSeq 2500. In-frame beta chains were kept once TCRdb had trimmed the public reads at Q25 with fastp and called clones with MiXCR. Rows with one shared CDR3 protein collapse into an entry with the most common genes and DNA. Here the sample has more than 400,000 distinct CDR3 sequences; around 7.7% occur a single time. The ten top clones hold less than 15% of the sample. The chain was built from TRBV20-1 and TRBJ2-7, with a weak D call of TRBD1 (5 bases match). The source was PBMCs from blood, collected approximately 25 months after vaccination. This clonotype was obtained from a man aged 50 to 69 who received an inactivated influenza vaccine. Donor details come from another sample of the same person, matched by shared clones. The DNA sequence is TGCAGTGCCAGGGTCTCTCTAAGGAGCTCCTACGAGCAGTACTTC. It translates as CSARVSLRSSYEQYF.